The 18 T cell receptor beta chains below come from one sample, sequenced in a study of blood T cell repertoires in COVID-19. Assay used: immunoSEQ multiplex PCR; TCRdb lists only in-frame clones, some missing. The table has tens of thousands of clones, approximately 80% seen once. Sequencing was carried out using peripheral blood. The origin of the receptors is a man at least 80 years old with acute or convalescent COVID-19.

V and J are TRBV24-1 and TRBJ2-2; 9 nucleotides align to TRBD1. V trimming: 9 bases; J trimming: 3 bases; junction bases outside the gene matches: 7. CDR3 length: 15 residues. CDR1 and CDR2 (germline): KGHDR, SFDVKD. The CDR3 DNA follows: TGTGCCACCCAGGCGGGACAGGGTGACACCGGGGAGCTGTTTTTT. Its translation: CATQAGQGDTGELFF.

This clone has more than one count but fewer than ten. CDR3 loop: CASSVGGSQPQHF. For the CDR3, the DNA is TGTGCCAGCAGTGTCGGGGGATCTCAGCCCCAGCATTTT. This chain uses TRBV2 with TRBJ1-5; D might be TRBD1 (5 bases). V lost 4 bases and J 6 bases, leaving 10 bases between the germline ends. The germline V gene has CDR1 SNHLY and CDR2 FYNNEI. CDR3 length: 13 residues.

This rearrangement joins TRBV28 to TRBJ1-1; TRBD1 is a possible D gene (6 bases). The CDR3 is 15 residues long. Per germline, CDR1 MDHEN and CDR2 SYDVKM. The V end lost 10 bases, the J end lost 3 bases, and 21 bases lay between the germline ends. The CDR3 DNA sequence: TGTGCCACCTCTAGCGGACAGCTGCGACACACTGAAGCTTTCTTT. Its translation is CATSSGQLRHTEAFF. The whole variable domain, remainder taken from reference TRBV28 and TRBJ1-1, is DVKVTQSSRYLVKRTGEKVFLECVQDMDHENMFWYRQDPGLGLRLIYFSYDVKMKEKGDIPEGYSVSREKKERFSLILESASTNQTSMYLCATSSGQLRHTEAFFGQGTRLTVV.

This clone was seen only a few times. The CDR3 reads CASARASGNTIYF. CDR3 bases: TGCGCCAGCGCCAGGGCCTCTGGAAACACCATATATTTT. The rearrangement uses TRBV5-1 and TRBJ1-3; D might be TRBD1 (5 bases). V gave up 7 bases and J gave up 0 bases, with 8 bases separating them. The CDR3 is 13 amino acids. Germline CDR1 is SGHRS and CDR2 is YFSETQ. The variable domain in full, completed from reference TRBV5-1 and TRBJ1-3, reads KAGVTQTPRYLIKTRGQQVTLSCSPISGHRSVSWYQQTPGQGLQFLFEYFSETQRNKGNFPGRFSGRQFSNSRSEMNVSTLELGDSALYLCASARASGNTIYFGEGSWLTVV.

Remarks on this clone: A far more abundant clone sits one base away, making this likely a read error. In the same sample, other DNA sequences code for this CDR3. CDR3: CAISIPGGGLGNTEAFF. For the CDR3, the DNA is TGTGCCATTAGTATCCCGGGGGGGGGACTCGGGAACACTGAAGCTTTCTTT. This chain joins TRBV19 and TRBJ1-1; weak D call: TRBD1 (5 bases). The CDR3 length is 17 residues. The V gene's germline CDR1 is LNHDA and CDR2 SQIVND (reference sequence).

This clone was counted a single time. The rearrangement links TRBV16 to TRBJ2-4; TRBD2 matches 7 bases. The CDR3 sequence is 18 residues long. Germline V gives CDR1 KGHSY, CDR2 FQNENV. V gave up 0 bases and J gave up 6 bases; unmatched junction bases: 14. Here the CDR3 DNA reads TGTGCCAGCAGCCAATCAAGGACGGGAGGAGGGAGCGCAAACATTCAGTACTTC. Translated: CASSQSRTGGGSANIQYF.

The chain recombines TRBV7-2 with TRBJ2-7; 10 positions agree with TRBD2. Germline V gene lookup returns CDR1 SGHTA and CDR2 FQGNSA. This CDR3 region has 16 residues. The V and J ends lost 1 base and 5 bases, in that order; junction bases with no gene match: 8. The CDR3 DNA follows: TGTGCCAGCAGCTTAGTTGTACTAGCGGGGTCCCACGAGCAGTACTTC. It yields the protein CASSLVVLAGSHEQYF.

Only one count was recorded for this clone. This rearrangement joins TRBV29-1 to TRBJ2-7; 8 bases match TRBD1. From germline, CDR1 is SQVTM and CDR2 ANQGSEA. Trimming removed 6 bases from V and 3 bases from J; junction bases left unmatched: 7. The CDR3 length is 13 residues. In DNA form, the CDR3 reads TGCAGCGTGCGCACAGGGGGTGGCTACGAGCAGTACTTC. Protein sequence: CSVRTGGGYEQYF.

This clone was recorded only once. The gene calls are TRBV6-1 and TRBJ1-1; 10 bases fit TRBD1. This CDR3 region has 18 residues. Germline trimming cut 2 bases from V and 2 bases from J; bases unmatched to any gene: 11. Per the germline V gene, CDR1 is MNHNS and CDR2 is SASEGT. The CDR3 region is CASSEIDRGLRVNTEAFF. The DNA for the CDR3 is TGTGCCAGCAGTGAAATCGACAGGGGGCTGAGGGTAAACACTGAAGCTTTCTTT.

J is TRBJ1-4 and V is TRBV10-3; no clear D. Germline assignment: CDR1 ENHRY and CDR2 SYGVKD. The germline V and J ends were trimmed by 3 bases and 0 bases, with 11 bases remaining between them. The CDR3 spans 16 residues. CDR3 sequence: CAISDRSQTTNEKLFF. In nucleotides, the CDR3 is TGTGCCATCAGTGACCGGAGCCAGACAACTAATGAAAAACTGTTTTTT.

The chain links TRBV25-1 to TRBJ1-4, with D possibly being TRBD1 (5 bases). The CDR3 sequence is 16 residues long. V was pared by 2 bases and J by 6 bases, with 16 bases between. Germline assignment: CDR1 MGHDK and CDR2 SYGVNS. This CDR3 reads CASSEEYRWGDEKLFF. DNA for the CDR3: TGTGCCAGCAGTGAAGAATATAGGTGGGGGGATGAAAAACTGTTTTTT.

This clone was found a few times. J is TRBJ1-1 and V is TRBV7-3, with D maybe TRBD1 (6 bases). V was pared by 1 base and J by 2 bases, with 14 bases between. The germline V gene has CDR1 SGHTA and CDR2 FQGTGA. CDR3 length: 16 amino acids. In nucleotides, the CDR3 is TGTGCCAGCAGCTTAAGGGCAGGGGATTTTAACACTGAAGCTTTCTTT. It is translated as CASSLRAGDFNTEAFF.

The chain uses TRBV19 and TRBJ1-6; no definite D call. The CDR3 covers 16 residues. CDR1 and CDR2 from the germline V gene are LNHDA and SQIVND (reference sequence). The germline V and J ends were trimmed by 3 bases and 6 bases, with 15 bases remaining between them. The CDR3: CASSISPTNTNSPLHF. The CDR3 DNA sequence: TGTGCCAGTAGTATTAGTCCGACAAACACTAATTCACCCCTCCACTTT.

V is TRBV2 and J is TRBJ2-5, with 7 positions matching TRBD2. Looked up from germline, CDR1 is SNHLY and CDR2 is FYNNEI. V was clipped by 8 bases and J by 5 bases; unmatched bases: 5. CDR3 length: 12 residues. CDR3 sequence (DNA): TGTGCCAGCCTTTCCGGGGGGGAGACCCAGTACTTC. This encodes CASLSGGETQYF.

DNA for the CDR3: TGTGCCAGCTCACCACTAGCGGAGACCACAGATACGCAGTATTTT. Translation gives CASSPLAETTDTQYF. V usage is TRBV18 and J usage is TRBJ2-3; D possibly corresponds to TRBD2 (6 bases). Germline V gene lookup returns CDR1 KGHSH and CDR2 LQKENI. The CDR3 covers 15 residues. The germline V and J ends were trimmed by 1 base and 2 bases, with 10 bases remaining between them.

The CDR3 DNA reads TGCGCCAGCAGCCCTCGAACGCAGGGGACTAACTATGGCTACACCTTC. Residues: CASSPRTQGTNYGYTF. This chain links TRBV5-1 with TRBJ1-2; the D gene is possibly TRBD1 (6 bases). Between the trimmed V and J ends, which lost 4 bases and 0 bases, there was a span of 16 bases. Per the germline V gene, CDR1 is SGHRS and CDR2 is YFSETQ. The CDR3 runs 16 residues.

This clone was picked up one time. The V gene is TRBV15, the J gene TRBJ1-1; tentatively, D is TRBD1 (5 bases). The V and J ends lost 0 bases and 0 bases respectively, with 8 bases between them. Looked up from germline, CDR1 is LNHNV and CDR2 is YYDKDF (reference sequence). CDR3 length equals 15 residues. CDR3 in DNA: TGTGCCACCAGCAGAGATCCGGACATGAACACTGAAGCTTTCTTT. Protein product: CATSRDPDMNTEAFF. Filled out from reference TRBV15 and TRBJ1-1, the complete variable domain reads DAMVIQNPRYQVTQFGKPVTLSCSQTLNHNVMYWYQQKSSQAPKLLFHYYDKDFNNEADTPDNFQSRRPNTSFCFLDIRSPGLGDTAMYLCATSRDPDMNTEAFFGQGTRLTVV.

The chain has TRBV19 and TRBJ1-5, with D perhaps matching TRBD1 (5 bases). Germline lookup yields CDR1 LNHDA and CDR2 SQIVND (reference sequence). The germline V and J ends were trimmed by 6 bases and 0 bases, with 18 bases remaining between them. The CDR3 is made up of 17 amino acids. Here the CDR3 reads CASSDLGAQDSNQPQHF. CDR3 DNA sequence: TGTGCCAGTAGCGATCTAGGGGCTCAAGATAGCAATCAGCCCCAGCATTTT.